The rows below give T cell receptor beta chains drawn from one sample of a study of identical twins. MiXCR was run by TCRdb on the 5' RACE reads, yielding one entry per CDR3 protein. The sample records more than 1.5 million distinct CDR3 sequences, 25% to 35% being singletons. Sequencing was done on a sample of cord blood. These receptors were obtained from a newborn girl in good health. The CDR3 runs from the conserved cysteine through the conserved F or W. The D gene is left open where the match is weak. Clone size is stated in some rows and not others, as once, few, many or a class when expanded.

D	V	J	size	CDR3	DNA
-	TRBV7-6	TRBJ1-2	few	CASSDGGFYGYTF	TGTGCCAGCAGCGATGGGGGCTTTTATGGCTACACCTTC
TRBD1	TRBV20-1	TRBJ2-7	-	CSARDRRQGYEQYF	TGCAGTGCTAGAGATAGGAGACAGGGGTACGAGCAGTACTTC
TRBD2	TRBV7-8	TRBJ2-3	few	CASTQKLAGTTSTDTQYF	TGTGCCAGCACCCAGAAGCTAGCGGGTACGACTAGCACAGATACGCAGTATTTT
-	TRBV9	TRBJ2-7	-	CASSPPLSGPNSYEQYF	TGTGCCAGCAGCCCGCCCCTGAGCGGACCGAACTCCTACGAGCAGTACTTC
TRBD2	TRBV11-2	TRBJ2-3	-	CASSRVGRADTQYF	TGTGCCAGCAGCCGGGTCGGGAGGGCAGATACGCAGTATTTT
-	TRBV4-2	TRBJ2-3	-	CASSKRLPSTDTQYF	TGTGCCAGCAGCAAAAGACTACCTAGCACAGATACGCAGTATTTT
TRBD1	TRBV7-6	TRBJ2-7	few	CASSSRLRTGDEQYF	TGTGCCAGCAGCTCCCGACTAAGAACAGGGGACGAGCAGTACTTC
TRBD1	TRBV5-1	TRBJ1-2	-	CANSTNRGSGYGYTF	TGCGCCAACAGCACTAACAGGGGGTCGGGCTATGGCTACACCTTC
-	TRBV27	TRBJ1-4	-	CACSLLDSNEKLFF	TGTGCCTGCAGTTTATTGGACAGTAATGAAAAACTGTTTTTT
-	TRBV6-6	TRBJ1-2	few	CASSYPLLSHYGYTF	TGTGCCAGCAGTTACCCACTCCTAAGCCACTATGGCTACACCTTC
-	TRBV12-5	TRBJ2-3	few	CASGLGGSTDTQYF	TGTGCTAGTGGTTTGGGGGGGAGCACAGATACGCAGTATTTT
TRBD1	TRBV27	TRBJ2-7	many	CASNPGTGYEQYF	TGTGCCAGCAATCCCGGGACAGGCTACGAGCAGTACTTC
-	TRBV24-1	TRBJ2-7	-	CATSDLDRAYEQYF	TGTGCCACCAGTGATTTGGACAGAGCCTACGAGCAGTACTTC
-	TRBV24-1	TRBJ2-2	few	CATSDSGTPNTGELFF	TGTGCCACCAGTGACTCCGGGACTCCGAACACCGGGGAGCTGTTTTTT
-	TRBV7-9	TRBJ2-2	-	CASSLREGNTGELFF	TGTGCCAGCAGCCTACGGGAAGGGAACACCGGGGAGCTGTTTTTT
-	TRBV11-2	TRBJ1-5	-	CASSLDPGGQPQHF	TGTGCCAGCAGCTTAGACCCCGGAGGGCAGCCCCAGCATTTT
-	TRBV12-1	TRBJ2-3	few	CASSFWRGRREGSTDTQYF	TGTGCCAGCAGCTTTTGGAGAGGACGGCGGGAGGGTAGCACAGATACGCAGTATTTT
TRBD2	TRBV6-1	TRBJ2-5	-	CASRTSGVQETQYF	TGTGCCAGCAGGACTAGCGGGGTCCAAGAGACCCAGTACTTC
-	TRBV27	TRBJ1-2	-	CASSLLETCTSNYGYTF	TGTGCCAGCAGTTTATTAGAGACATGCACTTCTAACTATGGCTACACCTTC
TRBD2	TRBV10-3	TRBJ2-3	-	CAISGKREGPSADTQYF	TGTGCCATCAGTGGAAAGCGGGAGGGCCCCAGCGCAGATACGCAGTATTTT
-	TRBV4-1	TRBJ2-7	few	CASSQTASYEQYF	TGCGCCAGCAGCCAAACAGCCTCCTACGAGCAGTACTTC
-	TRBV18	TRBJ2-3	-	CASFPGTRGTDTQYF	TGTGCCAGTTTCCCCGGGACCCGAGGCACAGATACGCAGTATTTT
-	TRBV9	TRBJ2-6	few	CASSLLGRISGANVLTF	TGTGCCAGCAGCCTCCTGGGACGTATCTCTGGGGCCAACGTCCTGACTTTC
-	TRBV9	TRBJ2-7	-	CASSVAQGRDEQYF	TGTGCCAGCAGCGTAGCGCAGGGAAGGGACGAGCAGTACTTC
-	TRBV21-1	TRBJ1-1	few	CASSKGIRMNTEAFF	TGTGCCAGCAGCAAAGGTATAAGAATGAACACTGAAGCTTTCTTT
-	TRBV7-6	TRBJ2-7	-	CASSLSRFSYNEQYF	TGTGCCAGCAGCTTATCCAGGTTCTCCTACAATGAGCAGTACTTC
-	TRBV5-1	TRBJ2-1	-	CASSLSGPNQETQFF	TGCGCCAGCAGCTTGTCGGGCCCTAATCAAGAGACCCAGTTCTTC
-	TRBV20-1	TRBJ2-7	few	CSAVQQTSYEQYF	TGCAGTGCGGTACAGCAAACCTCCTACGAGCAGTACTTC
-	TRBV28	TRBJ2-7	few	CASKSLRGESSYEQYF	TGTGCCAGCAAAAGTTTACGGGGAGAGAGCTCCTACGAGCAGTACTTC
TRBD1	TRBV29-1	TRBJ2-2	few	CSGTGGAQRELFF	TGCAGCGGAACAGGGGGCGCCCAGAGGGAGCTGTTTTTT
TRBD1	TRBV11-2	TRBJ2-7	-	CASGLAGTGTYYEQYF	TGTGCCAGCGGCTTAGCCGGGACAGGGACCTACTACGAGCAGTACTTC
-	TRBV10-3	TRBJ2-7	few	CAISESSGWDEQYF	TGTGCCATCAGTGAGAGTTCCGGGTGGGACGAGCAGTACTTC
-	TRBV7-2	TRBJ2-1	-	CASSLGGGSFPNEQFF	TGTGCCAGCAGCTTAGGAGGGGGTAGCTTCCCCAATGAGCAGTTCTTC
TRBD2	TRBV29-1	TRBJ2-7	-	CSGRLAGVSEQYF	TGCAGCGGACGACTAGCGGGAGTGAGCGAGCAGTACTTC
-	TRBV29-1	TRBJ1-1	-	CSVEQGAFF	TGCAGCGTTGAACAGGGGGCTTTCTTT
-	TRBV14	TRBJ2-7	-	CASSQERASVEQYF	TGTGCCAGCAGTCAAGAAAGGGCTAGCGTGGAGCAGTACTTC